This TCR beta chain was identified in a study of tumor-infiltrating lymphocytes in primary liver carcinoma (dated by TCRdb to between 2016 and 2019). Turning to the overall study: The five patients, three men and two women aged 30 to 69 years, had hepatocellular carcinoma (four) or combined HCC and intrahepatic cholangiocarcinoma (one). The five patients had tumors staged T1-T3 N0M0, with maximum diameters ranging from about 4 to 11 cm. Samples yielded roughly 3.65 to 7.5 million productive TCRbeta reads; read depth did not differ significantly between tissue types. Across five regions of each liver tumor, along with adjacent normal tissue and blood, the study brought together TCRbeta repertoire sequencing, expression microarrays and whole-exome sequencing. A total of 35 or so specimens from 5 patients went through TCRbeta repertoire sequencing, namely 25 tumor regions, 5 adjacent noncancerous liver tissues and 5 peripheral blood samples. To link TCRbeta repertoire diversity with the local molecular phenotype, the 25 or so tumor region samples were profiled using Agilent mRNA microarrays. Repertoires from technical replicates were highly reproducible, with mean shared-clone rates roughly 0.89 and correlation coefficients above 0.98. The study at large found these results: Repertoire overlap was found to be higher between tumor regions (mean about 35%) than between tumor-adjacent (about 17%) or tumor-blood (around 14%) pairs, consistent with antigen-driven expansion. Because the samples were bulk and unsorted, CD4+ and CD8+ T cell repertoires could not be compared. The top 250 clones made up a significantly larger repertoire fraction in tumors than in blood (p = 0.039). Just about 7.5-24% of top clones turned up in all five regions of a tumor, which suggests spatial heterogeneity among tumor-infiltrating T cells. Only the TCR beta chain was sequenced, which likely underestimates true repertoire diversity because unpaired alpha chains were not captured. Only four or five patients were included in the study, and the authors note that the findings should be validated in a larger study.

Using a constant-region primer and ProtoScript II reverse transcriptase, TCRbeta-specific cDNA was reverse-transcribed from approximately 500 ng total RNA. The TCRbeta libraries were prepared through three rounds of nested multiplex PCR following a slightly modified ARM-PCR procedure. Each of the first two PCR rounds ran for approximately 11 cycles using multiplex TRBV1-TRBV30 forward primers together with a Cbeta reverse primer. Sample barcodes and Illumina adapters were added in a final 25-cycle PCR with Deep VentR polymerase. Before sequencing, amplicons of 200-500 bp were purified from gel using a QIAquick gel extraction kit. An Illumina HiSeq 2500 was used to sequence the TCRbeta amplicons with 250-bp paired-end reads. The original methods were these. To recover full CDR3 sequences, reads were quality-trimmed using Trimmomatic v0.33 and paired reads were then merged using FLASH v1.2.11. V, D and J germline segments were assigned to the rearranged TCRbeta sequences using MiGEC v1.2.1b. VDJtools v1.0.0 computed clonotype statistics and Shannon-Wiener diversity indices. Except for diversity analysis, only the 250 most abundant clonotypes of each sample were used in subsequent analyses to reduce sampling bias. Through fastp at Q25 and MiXCR, TCRdb rebuilt clones from the public reads, retaining in-frame beta chains. Identical CDR3 protein sequences are pooled into one entry, listed with their most common genes and DNA. Here the V and J calls rest on TCRdb's processing, not on the authors' analysis. This sample is represented by tens of thousands of distinct CDR3 sequences; approximately 79% of them were singletons. The top ten clonotypes cover approximately 40% of the sample.

The germline V gene (reference sequence) provides CDR1 SEHNR and CDR2 FQNEAQ. The CDR3 runs 16 amino acids, cysteine and phenylalanine included. Only CDR3 DNA remains: 48 bases, in frame from the first base. Total RNA and DNA were co-extracted without cell sorting from around 20-30 mg of bulk tissue using the AllPrep DNA/RNA mini kit. Between late 2015 and March 2016, about five patients in China with histopathologically diagnosed primary liver carcinoma had their tumors surgically resected. At the time of sampling, the patients were treatment-naive and had chronic HBV infection. Each tumor was sampled at five spatially separated regions: the tumor centre plus the superior, inferior, left-lateral and right-lateral poles. Histological examination found more than 75% viable tumor cells in every tumor sample. Fresh tumor and adjacent tissue pieces were bisected, with one half stored in RNAlater at -80 degrees C and the other half sent for histology.

On this clonotype: Its cognate antigen has yet to be identified. At one boundary the junction diverges from the germline segment, which might be a read error.

Sequenced material: liver tumor tissue from sampling region 1. What this sample's cell subset or site label stands for: tumor region T1, superior pole. This sequence was found in a woman aged 25 to 39 with primary liver carcinoma and hepatitis B virus infection. The sequence is built from TRBV7-9 and TRBJ2-1, with a weak D call of TRBD2 (6 bases match). The nucleotides read TGTACCAGCAGCTTAGTGGGCGGGGCTCGCGGAAGGGAGCAGTTCTTC. It translates as CTSSLVGGARGREQFF. The CDR3 plus the reference TRBV7-9 and TRBJ2-1 genes for the other parts give the full variable domain: DTGVSQNPRHKITKRGQNVTFRCDPISEHNRLYWYRQTLGQGPEFLTYFQNEAQLEKSRLLSDRFSAERPKGSFSTLEIQRTEQGDSAMYLCTSSLVGGARGREQFFGPGTRLTVL.